The 2 T cell receptor beta chains below all came from one sample that was sequenced in a study of T cells after yellow fever vaccination. One entry per CDR3 protein, called by TCRdb with MiXCR from the 5' RACE reads. The sample records approximately 600,000 distinct CDR3 sequences, roughly an eighth being singletons. The specimen was PBMCs, collected on the day of the yellow fever booster vaccination. Receptors originate from a man younger than 40 who received the YFV17D yellow fever vaccine.

This clonotype occurred many times. The chain has TRBV7-8 and TRBJ1-6, with D perhaps matching TRBD1 (6 bases). The CDR3 loop spans 14 amino acids. Trimming took 5 bases from V and 7 from J, leaving 12 bases between them. CDR1 is SGHVS, CDR2 FQNEAQ, per germline. CDR3 DNA sequence: TGTGCCAGCAGCCCACAGGGCTTGAATTCACCCCTCCACTTT. This gives the protein CASSPQGLNSPLHF. Combining the CDR3 with reference TRBV7-8 and TRBJ1-6 gives the whole variable domain GAGVSQSPRYKVAKRGQDVALRCDPISGHVSLFWYQQALGQGPEFLTYFQNEAQLDKSGLPSDRFFAERPEGSVSTLKIQRTQQEDSAVYLCASSPQGLNSPLHFGNGTRLTVT.

The rearrangement joins TRBV9 to TRBJ2-7; unclear D gene. The CDR3 spans 15 residues. The ends were cut back, 0 bases at V and 2 bases at J, with 12 bases in the middle. Germline V lookup: CDR1 SGDLS, CDR2 YYNGEE. The CDR3 sequence is CASSVDTSPTYEQYF. CDR3 bases: TGTGCCAGCAGCGTAGATACTTCACCTACCTACGAGCAGTACTTC.